A selection of T cell receptor beta chains follows, all from one sample in a study of long-term antiretroviral therapy in people with HIV. Libraries were prepared by immunoSEQ multiplex PCR; TCRdb keeps only in-frame clonotypes and omits some of them. The sample yields 20,000 to 30,000 clones, around nine tenths seen once. Here the sequenced sample was unsorted PBMCs, taken about 4.5 years after starting antiretroviral therapy. The receptors were sampled from a man aged 25-45 years with HIV. Both conserved end residues are part of each CDR3.

j_gene	len	v_gene	CDR3aa
TRBJ2-7	14	TRBV4-1	CASSPQGRDYEQYF
TRBJ1-6	13	TRBV6-5	CASSSGVYSPLHF
TRBJ1-5	14	TRBV10-3	CAISGDRGSQPQHF
TRBJ2-1	11	TRBV2	CASSSHNEQFF
TRBJ2-2	16	TRBV6-5	CASSWGVQRVTGELFF
TRBJ1-1	11	TRBV29-1	CSVEPANQAFF
TRBJ1-4	13	TRBV28	CASSSPWIEKLFF
TRBJ2-3	13	TRBV7-3	CASSSAGDDTQYF
TRBJ1-5	15	TRBV4-1	CASSQKGTSNQPQHF
TRBJ2-2	15	TRBV7-8	CASSRLDGNTGELFF
TRBJ1-2	14	TRBV6-5	CASSYSRSSYGYTF
TRBJ2-1	17	TRBV7-9	CASSTGGLAGLYNEQFF
TRBJ2-7	13	TRBV19	CASSPGPIYEQYF
TRBJ2-7	14	TRBV5-4	CASSKETGPYEQYF
TRBJ1-1	15	TRBV9	CASSVDWGADTEAFF
TRBJ2-2	14	TRBV9	CASSVDSGTGELFF
TRBJ2-2	16	TRBV7-9	CASGPRGRANTGELFF
TRBJ1-5	13	TRBV6-5	CASTTGPNQPQHF
TRBJ1-1	14	TRBV5-3	CARSLFGNYTEAFF
TRBJ2-2	12	TRBV5-6	CASSQGTGELFF
TRBJ2-3	16	TRBV13	CASSIWTSEGTDTQYF
TRBJ1-6	15	TRBV7-6	CASSLGQGLFSPLHF
TRBJ1-1	14	TRBV7-9	CASSLGAGNIEAFF
TRBJ1-5	13	TRBV27	CASRETGGGPQHF
TRBJ2-7	15	TRBV5-1	CASSLGDGALREQYF
TRBJ2-2	16	TRBV10-3	CAISEPGASNTGELFF
TRBJ1-5	16	TRBV4-2	CASSQEEVDSNQPQHF
TRBJ2-1	11	TRBV5-3	CARSGRAEQFF
TRBJ2-1	15	TRBV18	CASSPFGGRNNEQFF
TRBJ2-1	12	TRBV29-1	CSVTLLFNEQFF
TRBJ1-1	16	TRBV7-2	CASSLIVQGMNTEAFF
TRBJ1-2	14	TRBV27	CASGELQGAHGYTF
TRBJ2-3	12	TRBV7-9	CAEEGGTDTQYF
TRBJ2-2	17	TRBV21-1	CASSNKPPRRGSGELFF
TRBJ2-3	15	TRBV6-6	CASSYPTNSFNTQYF
TRBJ1-3	14	TRBV9	CASSQTVSGNTIYF
TRBJ1-1	12	TRBV29-1	CSVAASGTEAFF
TRBJ2-2	15	TRBV29-1	CSVEDPGTEFGELFF
TRBJ2-6	14	TRBV5-6	CASSWGSGANVLTF
TRBJ1-5	14	TRBV4-2	CASSPLRGNQPQHF